One and the same sample provided the 16 T cell receptor beta chains below, sequenced in a study of Ad26.COV2.S vaccination and SARS-CoV-2 variants. Some clones are missing from TCRdb's copy, which holds only in-frame ones; the method was immunoSEQ multiplex PCR. The sample lists about 440,000 clones, about nine tenths occurring once. As for treatment: around 19 received Ad26.COV2.S at low or high dose, single or two shots; roughly 5 received placebo; per-sample allocation not given. Samples were taken on day 63 after the first vaccine or placebo injection. Specimen: peripheral blood, collected in a trial of Ad26.COV2.S vaccine versus placebo. These receptors all stem from a person aged 18-60 years who received the Ad26.COV2.S COVID-19 vaccine or a placebo.

The V call is TRBV15, the J call TRBJ1-1, with D possibly being TRBD1 (6 bases). CDR1 and CDR2 (germline): LNHNV, YYDKDF (reference sequence). Trimming took 6 bases from V and 6 from J, leaving 14 bases between them. The CDR3 covers 13 residues. CDR3: CATRSRGTSEAFF. In DNA form, the CDR3 reads TGTGCCACCAGATCCAGGGGAACCTCTGAAGCTTTCTTT.

V gene TRBV5-1 combines with J gene TRBJ2-3; the match to TRBD2 covers 9 bases. The CDR3 totals 18 residues. The germline gives CDR1 SGHRS, CDR2 YFSETQ. Germline trimming cut 1 base from V and 0 bases from J; bases unmatched to any gene: 9. The CDR3 loop is CASSLQPGTSRSTDTQYF. Written as DNA, the CDR3 is TGCGCCAGCAGCTTGCAACCCGGGACTAGCCGCAGCACAGATACGCAGTATTTT.

The V call is TRBV6-5, the J call TRBJ2-7; 7 bases are shared with TRBD1. Germline CDR1 is MNHEY and CDR2 is SVGAGI. The CDR3 has 13 residues. With V trimmed by 6 bases and J by 2 bases, 4 bases remained unmatched. CDR3 protein: CASRSGQAYEQYF. The CDR3 DNA sequence: TGTGCCAGCAGATCCGGACAGGCCTACGAGCAGTACTTC.

This rearrangement joins TRBV27 to TRBJ2-5, with D maybe TRBD1 (5 bases). This CDR3 comprises 16 residues. CDR1 is MNHEY and CDR2 is SMNVEV in the germline V gene (reference sequence). The V and J ends lost 0 bases and 1 base respectively, with 12 bases between them. The CDR3 protein is CASSLSAQVPQETQYF. Here the CDR3 DNA reads TGTGCCAGCAGTTTATCTGCACAGGTCCCCCAAGAGACCCAGTACTTC.

The CDR3: CASSLNGGPTELFF. The DNA for the CDR3 is TGCGCCAGCAGCTTGAATGGGGGCCCGACCGAACTGTTTTTT. The chain links TRBV5-1 to TRBJ1-4, with a weak D call TRBD1 (6 bases). Germline lookup yields CDR1 SGHRS and CDR2 YFSETQ. V lost 1 base, J lost 12 bases, and 16 bases lay in between. The CDR3 covers 14 residues.

The V and J genes are TRBV19 and TRBJ1-1; D might be TRBD1 (5 bases). Per germline, CDR1 LNHDA and CDR2 SQIVND (reference sequence). CDR3 length equals 17 residues. V lost 3 bases and J lost 7, with 24 bases in between. CDR3 DNA sequence: TGTGCCAGTAGTATTAGCCCCCTTCCAGGGTTATGGCGTGAAGCTTTCTTT. Protein: CASSISPLPGLWREAFF.

This clone has only a few counts. The chain recombines TRBV7-9 with TRBJ1-1, with unresolved D. CDR1 is SEHNR, CDR2 FQNEAQ, per germline (reference sequence). V shed 3 bases and J shed 8 bases, with 10 bases lying between them. The CDR3 sequence is 12 residues long. Here the CDR3 reads CASSFGIKEAFF. Written as DNA, the CDR3 is TGTGCCAGCAGCTTCGGAATTAAGGAAGCTTTCTTT.

J is TRBJ1-6 and V is TRBV28, with TRBD1 as a possible D gene (5 bases). Germline loops: CDR1 MDHEN, CDR2 SYDVKM. The V and J ends lost 2 bases and 0 bases respectively, with 11 bases between them. The CDR3 spans 17 residues. CDR3 protein: CASSLGDRRSYNSPLHF. CDR3 DNA: TGTGCCAGCAGTTTAGGGGACCGCCGCTCCTATAATTCACCCCTCCACTTT.

The rearrangement uses TRBV3-1 (or the pseudogene TRBV3-2) and TRBJ1-4; 10 bases align to TRBD1. CDR1 and CDR2 from the germline V gene are LGHDT and YNNKEL (reference sequence). CDR3 length: 20 amino acids. Trimming at V came to 4 bases and at J to 2 bases, leaving 16 bases not matched to a gene. The CDR3: CASSPTHGTGEGGTNEKLFF. In DNA form, the CDR3 reads TGTGCCAGCAGCCCCACTCACGGGACAGGGGAAGGGGGCACTAATGAAAAACTGTTTTTT.

V is TRBV28 and J is TRBJ2-1, with 12 bases that match TRBD2. CDR3 length: 15 amino acids. The germline V gene has CDR1 MDHEN and CDR2 SYDVKM. V lost 6 bases and J lost 5; bases outside the gene matches: 5. CDR3 sequence (DNA): TGTGCCAGCAGAACCCGGACTAGCGGGAACAATGAGCAGTTCTTC. It is translated as CASRTRTSGNNEQFF.

The DNA for the CDR3 is TGTGCCAGCAGTTACTTCGGGACCGACGACATCTATCAGCCCCAGCATTTT. Translating gives CASSYFGTDDIYQPQHF. V usage is TRBV6-2 or TRBV6-3 and J usage is TRBJ1-5; possible D gene TRBD1, 5 bases. Germline CDR1 MNHEY, CDR2 SVGEGT. The CDR3 runs 17 residues. V was cut by 1 base and J by 5 bases, with 18 bases left in between.

For the CDR3, the DNA is TGTGCCAGCAGTTCCCGACAGGGGGGTGAAGCTTTCTTT. Translation gives CASSSRQGGEAFF. The rearrangement joins TRBV28 to TRBJ1-1; 9 positions agree with TRBD1. The V and J ends lost 4 bases and 7 bases, in that order; junction bases with no gene match: 4. There are 13 residues in the CDR3. Germline V gene data show CDR1 as MDHEN and CDR2 as SYDVKM.

V and J are TRBV24-1 and TRBJ2-7; 14 positions agree with TRBD2. Germline V gene sequence: CDR1 KGHDR, CDR2 SFDVKD. Losses at the gene ends were 3 bases for V and 12 bases for J; bases not matched to a gene: 12. The CDR3 consists of 16 residues. The CDR3 loop is CATSDPRTSGRLGGYF. CDR3 in DNA: TGTGCCACCAGTGATCCCCGGACTAGCGGGAGGTTAGGTGGGTACTTC.

This chain links TRBV12-3 or TRBV12-4 with TRBJ1-1; D uncertain. The CDR3 totals 13 residues. V was shortened by 3 bases and J by 1 base, with 6 bases between the two germline ends. DNA for the CDR3: TGTGCCAGCAGTTTTGCCGGGAACACTGAAGCTTTCTTT. Amino acids: CASSFAGNTEAFF.

V gene TRBV5-1 combines with J gene TRBJ1-1; D might be TRBD1 (6 bases). The germline V and J ends were trimmed by 0 bases and 10 bases, with 10 bases remaining between them. This CDR3 contains 12 residues. Germline loops: CDR1 SGHRS, CDR2 YFSETQ. The CDR3: CASSLDGGLAFF. The CDR3 DNA reads as TGCGCCAGCAGCTTGGATGGGGGCCTAGCTTTCTTT.

This CDR3 reads CAINSYNSPLHF. CDR3 bases: TGTGCCATCAATAGCTATAATTCACCCCTCCACTTT. V is TRBV10-3 and J is TRBJ1-6, with D unresolved. The CDR3 is 12 residues long. With 7 bases removed from V and 3 bases from J, the gap between germline ends came to 4 bases. CDR1 is ENHRY and CDR2 is SYGVKD in the germline V gene.